The clone carrying this TCR beta chain was counted a few times. V lost 2 bases to trimming and J lost 4 bases; unmatched junction nucleotides: 5. Germline V gene sequence: CDR1 SEHNR, CDR2 FQNEAQ (reference sequence). The CDR3 has 16 residues. TCRdb redid the calling of the 5' RACE reads with MiXCR, one entry per CDR3 protein. The sample holds under 140,000 distinct CDR3 sequences, around 13% seen once. This sample is drawn from a study of early T cells in non-severe SARS-CoV-2 infection. The specimen comprised whole blood, sampled at baseline. This TCR was recovered from an adult who was a healthcare worker with PCR-confirmed SARS-CoV-2 infection or an uninfected control (not recorded which). V is TRBV7-9 and J is TRBJ1-6, with TRBD1 matching 7 bases. Written as DNA, the CDR3 is TGTGCCAGCAGCTTACAGGGGGGATCTTATAATTCACCCCTCCACTTT. It encodes CASSLQGGSYNSPLHF.